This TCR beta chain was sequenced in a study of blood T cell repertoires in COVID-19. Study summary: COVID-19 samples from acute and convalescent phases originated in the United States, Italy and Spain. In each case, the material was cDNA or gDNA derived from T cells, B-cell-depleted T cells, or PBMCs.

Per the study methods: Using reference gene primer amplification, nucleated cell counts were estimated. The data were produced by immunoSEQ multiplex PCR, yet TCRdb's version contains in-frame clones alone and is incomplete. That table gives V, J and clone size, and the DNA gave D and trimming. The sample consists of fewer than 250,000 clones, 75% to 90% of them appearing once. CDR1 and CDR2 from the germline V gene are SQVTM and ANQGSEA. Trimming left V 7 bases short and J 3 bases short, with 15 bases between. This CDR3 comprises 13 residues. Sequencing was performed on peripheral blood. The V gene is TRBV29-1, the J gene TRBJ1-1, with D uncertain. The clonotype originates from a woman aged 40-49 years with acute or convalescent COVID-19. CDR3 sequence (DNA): TGCAGCGCTCAGACTAACACTGACACTGAAGCTTTCTTT. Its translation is CSAQTNTDTEAFF.